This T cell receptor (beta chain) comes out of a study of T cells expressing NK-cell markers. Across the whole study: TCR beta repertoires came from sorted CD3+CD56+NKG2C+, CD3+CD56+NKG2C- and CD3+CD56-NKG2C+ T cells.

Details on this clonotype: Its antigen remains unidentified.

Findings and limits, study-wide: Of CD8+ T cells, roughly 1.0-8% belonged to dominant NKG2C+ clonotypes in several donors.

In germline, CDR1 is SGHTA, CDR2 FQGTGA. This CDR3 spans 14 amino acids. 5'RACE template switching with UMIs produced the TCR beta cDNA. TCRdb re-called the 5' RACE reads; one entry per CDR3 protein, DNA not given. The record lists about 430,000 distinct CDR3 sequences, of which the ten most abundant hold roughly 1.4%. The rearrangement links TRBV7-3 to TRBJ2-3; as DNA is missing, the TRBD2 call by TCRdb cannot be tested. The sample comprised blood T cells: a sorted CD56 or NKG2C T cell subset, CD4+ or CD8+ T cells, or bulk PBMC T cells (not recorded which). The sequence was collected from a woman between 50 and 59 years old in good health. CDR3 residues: CASSLGGERSTQYF. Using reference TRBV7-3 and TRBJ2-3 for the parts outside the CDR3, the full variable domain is GAGVSQTPSNKVTEKGKYVELRCDPISGHTALYWYRQSLGQGPEFLIYFQGTGAADDSGLPNDRFFAVRPEGSVSTLKIQRTERGDSAVYLCASSLGGERSTQYFGPGTRLTVL.